The 19 T cell receptor beta chains reported below all come from one sample, sequenced in a study of T cell repertoires in cytomegalovirus infection. TCRdb itself ran the reads through MiXCR, one entry per CDR3 protein. The sample lists some 800,000 distinct CDR3 sequences; almost 30% were seen once. No cognate antigen is known for these TCRs. Sequencing used cultured CD8+ T cells from PBMCs, obtained from culture after CMV antigen stimulation. The source of these receptors is a human donor in good health (CMV status not recorded). Some clones in this sample may be carry-over from other donors' samples.

J is TRBJ1-1 and V is TRBV12-3 or TRBV12-4, with D maybe TRBD1 (5 bases). This CDR3 has 14 residues. Trimming took 4 bases from V and 4 from J, leaving 13 bases between them. CDR3 protein: CASSSWGGGTEAFF. The DNA for the CDR3 is TGTGCCAGCAGTTCGTGGGGCGGCGGCACTGAAGCTTTCTTT.

This chain uses TRBV27 with TRBJ1-1; no definite D call. Germline loops: CDR1 MNHEY, CDR2 SMNVEV (reference sequence). The CDR3 is 14 amino acids. Trimming removed 2 bases from V and 1 base from J, with 8 bases in between. CDR3 nucleotides: TGTGCCAGCAGTTTACGTAAAACGAACACTGAAGCTTTCTTT. This sequence encodes CASSLRKTNTEAFF.

This clonotype was detected ten times or more. The V gene is TRBV7-9, the J gene TRBJ1-5; D is unresolved. Trimming took 1 base from V and 4 from J, leaving 8 bases between them. CDR3 length: 14 amino acids. CDR1 is SEHNR and CDR2 is FQNEAQ in the germline V gene (reference sequence). The CDR3 loop reads CASSLEGGNQPQHF. CDR3 DNA sequence: TGTGCCAGCAGCTTAGAAGGAGGAAATCAGCCCCAGCATTTT.

The chain is built from TRBV6-2 or TRBV6-3 and TRBJ2-3, with a possible D match to TRBD1 (5 bases). The CDR3 sequence is 13 residues long. CDR1 is MNHEY, CDR2 SVGEGT, per germline. Trimming pared 7 bases from V and 6 bases from J, leaving 14 bases between. CDR3 sequence reads: CASNQGFLDTQYF. The CDR3 DNA follows: TGTGCCAGCAACCAGGGTTTCTTGGATACGCAGTATTTT.

About this clonotype: A single base separates this from a much larger clone, so it may be a read error. The CDR3 sequence: CVSRAGTDTQYF. DNA of the CDR3: TGTGTCAGCCGAGCGGGGACAGATACGCAGTATTTT. The chain is built from TRBV7-8 and TRBJ2-3; 7 positions agree with TRBD2. The germline V gene has CDR1 SGHVS and CDR2 FQNEAQ. The CDR3 is 12 amino acids.

This clonotype has more than one count but fewer than ten. This rearrangement joins TRBV4-1 to TRBJ2-5; D ambiguous. The germline CDR1 and CDR2 sequences are MGHRA and YSYEKL. V gave up 1 base and J gave up 0 bases, with 6 bases separating them. This CDR3 comprises 14 residues. CDR3 DNA: TGCGCCAGCAGCCAAGGACTGAACCAAGAGACCCAGTACTTC. Translated, it gives CASSQGLNQETQYF.

This clonotype was observed many times. The chain joins TRBV7-6 to TRBJ2-1; D may be TRBD2 (6 bases). V was pared by 6 bases and J by 0 bases, with 18 bases between. The germline V gene encodes CDR1 SGHVS and CDR2 FNYEAQ. The CDR3 is 17 residues long. CDR3 loop: CASSQEQGGYSYNEQFF. The CDR3 DNA sequence: TGTGCCAGCAGTCAAGAGCAGGGAGGTTACTCCTACAATGAGCAGTTCTTC.

This clonotype was observed a handful of times. The rearrangement uses TRBV7-3 and TRBJ2-7; TRBD2 matches 7 bases. Germline CDR1 and CDR2: SGHTA and FQGTGA. Trimming removed 4 bases from V and 2 bases from J; junction bases left unmatched: 5. The CDR3 runs 14 residues. The CDR3 bases are TGTGCCAGCAGCTCACCAGCGGGGCCCTACGAGCAGTACGTC. Its protein product is CASSSPAGPYEQYV.

This clonotype was observed a few times. This chain connects TRBV7-9 to TRBJ2-2; possible D gene TRBD2, 5 bases. Trimming removed 8 bases from V and 3 bases from J, with 16 bases in between. Germline-derived CDR1 and CDR2 are SEHNR and FQNEAQ (reference sequence). This CDR3 contains 15 residues. CDR3: CASPPASGDTGELFF. CDR3 DNA sequence: TGTGCCAGCCCCCCAGCAAGCGGAGACACCGGGGAGCTGTTTTTT.

This clonotype was seen repeatedly, ten times or more. V usage is TRBV7-2 and J usage is TRBJ1-4; D not resolved. CDR3 length: 18 amino acids. Trimming cost V 5 bases and J 4 bases, with 23 bases left between them. Per germline, CDR1 SGHTA and CDR2 FQGNSA. CDR3 amino acids: CASSPETRKRGINEKLFF. CDR3 bases: TGTGCCAGCAGCCCTGAGACCCGAAAGCGTGGTATTAATGAAAAACTGTTTTTT.

Points on this clonotype: Since a much larger clone is just one base distant, this may be a read error. The J gene is TRBJ1-4, the V gene TRBV7-8; 10 nucleotides line up with TRBD1. Per the germline V gene, CDR1 is SGHVS and CDR2 is FQNEAQ. This CDR3 region has 15 residues. V was pared by 5 bases and J by 7 bases, with 7 bases of the junction left unmatched. The CDR3 DNA reads TGTGCCAGCAGCAGAGTCCGACAGGGGGCTGAAAAACTGTTTTTT. This sequence encodes CASSRVRQGAEKLFF.

This clonotype was picked up a small number of times. The chain carries TRBV27 and TRBJ2-1; 7 bases match TRBD1. The CDR3 has 16 residues. J lost 5 bases, V lost 3 bases, and 10 bases had no gene match. Per germline, CDR1 MNHEY and CDR2 SMNVEV (reference sequence). The CDR3 bases are TGTGCCAGCAGTTTTATCAATTACAGGGGCGACAATGAGCAGTTCTTC. Protein product: CASSFINYRGDNEQFF.

V gene TRBV6-2 or TRBV6-3 combines with J gene TRBJ2-1; D is ambiguous. The germline V gene encodes CDR1 MNHEY and CDR2 SVGEGT. The V and J ends lost 2 bases and 4 bases respectively, with 6 bases between them. The CDR3 has 13 residues. CDR3 nucleotide sequence: TGTGCCAGCAGTTACGGGCCATACAATGAGCAGTTCTTC. Translation: CASSYGPYNEQFF.

This clonotype was observed at least ten times. The rearrangement joins TRBV7-2 to TRBJ2-1; D uncertain. The CDR3 length is 16 residues. Germline CDR1 SGHTA, CDR2 FQGNSA. The V and J ends lost 5 bases and 2 bases respectively, with 16 bases between them. The CDR3 sequence is CASSRNPIGPYNEQFF. CDR3 in DNA: TGTGCCAGCAGCCGGAATCCCATAGGACCCTACAATGAGCAGTTCTTC.

The chain links TRBV19 to TRBJ1-3, with D unresolved. CDR1 is LNHDA, CDR2 SQIVND, per germline (reference sequence). The V gene lost 1 base and the J gene lost 1 base, with 8 bases spanning the gap. The CDR3 is made up of 15 amino acids. CDR3 coding DNA: TGTGCCAGTAGTATAGCGGCAGCTTCTGGAAACACCATATATTTT. Its translation: CASSIAAASGNTIYF.

The gene calls are TRBV5-6 and TRBJ1-1; possible D gene TRBD1, 5 bases. Per germline, CDR1 SGHDT and CDR2 YYEEEE. The CDR3 has 14 residues. The V end lost 4 bases, the J end lost 2 bases, and 12 bases lay between the germline ends. This CDR3 reads CASSQGTYNTEAFF. Here the CDR3 DNA reads TGTGCCAGCAGCCAAGGGACGTATAACACTGAAGCTTTCTTT.

Concerning this clonotype: It may be a read error: a sequence one base away is much more abundant. The rearrangement links TRBV7-8 to TRBJ1-4; D possibly corresponds to TRBD1 (6 bases). This CDR3 is 16 amino acids long. Germline V gene sequence: CDR1 SGHVS, CDR2 FQNEAQ. Written as DNA, the CDR3 is TGTGCCAGCAGCTTATCCCTGACAGGTTGGGATGAACAACTGTTTTTT. It encodes CASSLSLTGWDEQLFF. Full variable domain (outside the CDR3, taken from reference TRBV7-8 and TRBJ1-4): GAGVSQSPRYKVAKRGQDVALRCDPISGHVSLFWYQQALGQGPEFLTYFQNEAQLDKSGLPSDRFFAERPEGSVSTLKIQRTQQEDSAVYLCASSLSLTGWDEQLFFGSGTQLSVL.

J is TRBJ2-3 and V is TRBV27; the D gene is possibly TRBD2 (5 bases). The CDR3 extends over 15 amino acids. CDR1 and CDR2 (germline): MNHEY, SMNVEV (reference sequence). V lost 5 bases to trimming and J lost 3 bases, with 15 bases between them. The CDR3 coding sequence is TGTGCCAGCAGTCCTTTCCCAACTAGTACAGATACGCAGTATTTT. Amino acid sequence: CASSPFPTSTDTQYF.

The chain joins TRBV7-9 to TRBJ1-4; 9 bases line up with TRBD1. The CDR3 is 16 amino acids. CDR1 is SEHNR and CDR2 is FQNEAQ in the germline V gene (reference sequence). The trim removed 4 bases at V and 10 bases at J, leaving 13 bases unmatched. The CDR3 coding sequence is TGTGCCAGCAGCTCCCCCAAGGGACAGGGAGCCTTAAAACTGTTTTTT. This translates into CASSSPKGQGALKLFF.